This T cell receptor (beta chain) was profiled in a study of cytomegalovirus exposure and HLA in healthy donors. Background on the study: Findings of an earlier analysis included roughly 120 million unique TCR beta sequences from some 180 million T cells.

60 Vbeta and 13 Jbeta primers were used in PCR. Data came from immunoSEQ multiplex PCR; TCRdb stores just in-frame clones and leaves some out. The data show just over 20,000 clones, and the top ten clones hold approximately 23%. Deletions cut 6 bases from V and 4 bases from J, with 15 bases between. The CDR3 length is 14 residues. The germline CDR1 and CDR2 sequences are WNHNN and SYGVQD (reference sequence). Notes on this clone: What it recognizes is unknown.

Points from the study as a whole: TCR association rates varied by HLA locus in a later analysis, with DRB1 highest and HLA-C lowest. Equally common other TCR beta chains were less clonally expanded than HLA-associated ones, a later analysis found. Previous analysis showed most TCR beta V segments were productive about 90% or about 30% of the time.

The chain employs TRBV10-1 and TRBJ1-1; D uncertain. Sample: PBMCs. This clonotype was sampled from a man aged 60 to 75 in good health and CMV-seropositive. CDR3 amino acids: CASRRTGWSTEAFF. The CDR3 DNA follows: TGCGCCAGCAGGCGTACCGGGTGGAGCACTGAAGCTTTCTTT.